The 20 T cell receptor beta chains given below trace back to one sample, sequenced in a study of cytomegalovirus exposure and HLA in healthy donors. This table comes from immunoSEQ multiplex PCR, and its TCRdb copy is limited to in-frame clones, with some not included. The table records 150,000 to 170,000 clones, 75% to 90% of them present only once. The sequenced material came from PBMCs. The receptor set was obtained from a man between 18 and 29 years old in good health and CMV-seropositive.

The chain carries TRBV7-3 and TRBJ2-3; maybe TRBD2 (6 bases). Trimming took 4 bases from V and 4 from J, leaving 21 bases between them. Germline CDR1 and CDR2: SGHTA and FQGTGA. The CDR3 totals 17 residues. The CDR3 loop reads CASSSWRDGSGADTQYF. The CDR3 DNA reads TGTGCCAGCAGCTCTTGGCGAGACGGGAGTGGGGCAGATACGCAGTATTTT.

The V and J genes are TRBV9 and TRBJ2-5; TRBD1 aligns across 10 bases. The CDR3 runs 17 residues. Germline V gene data show CDR1 as SGDLS and CDR2 as YYNGEE. J lost 5 bases, V lost 0 bases, and 10 bases had no gene match. This CDR3 reads CASSVGLRQGAGETQYF. The CDR3 DNA reads as TGTGCCAGCAGCGTAGGTTTGAGACAGGGGGCAGGGGAGACCCAGTACTTC.

The chain uses TRBV30 and TRBJ1-4, with TRBD1 matching 9 bases. The CDR3 totals 15 residues. V lost 4 bases to trimming and J lost 8 bases; unmatched junction nucleotides: 11. Germline V gives CDR1 GTSNPN, CDR2 SVGIG (reference sequence). The CDR3 bases are TGTGCCTGGAATTACCGGGACAGGGAAAAGGAAAAACTGTTTTTT. Translating it yields CAWNYRDREKEKLFF.

The genes are TRBV13 and TRBJ2-7, with D possibly being TRBD2 (6 bases). The CDR3 is made up of 13 amino acids. The germline V and J ends were trimmed by 8 bases and 5 bases, with 16 bases remaining between them. The germline CDR1 and CDR2 sequences are PRHDT and FYEKMQ (reference sequence). The CDR3 DNA sequence: TGTGCCAGCCGACGGGGGTTGAAGAACGAGCAGTACTTC. It specifies CASRRGLKNEQYF.

CDR3 DNA sequence: TGTGCCAGCAGCCCAGAGGATCAGCCCCAGCATTTT. Its translation is CASSPEDQPQHF. The chain employs TRBV2 and TRBJ1-5; D remains unclear. The CDR3 spans 12 residues. Trimming took 6 bases from V and 5 from J, leaving 8 bases between them. Germline V gene sequence: CDR1 SNHLY, CDR2 FYNNEI.

This chain connects TRBV25-1 to TRBJ2-1, with 10 bases that match TRBD2. V gave up 4 bases and J gave up 10 bases; unmatched junction bases: 7. The CDR3 consists of 14 residues. The germline CDR1 and CDR2 sequences are MGHDK and SYGVNS. CDR3 sequence: CASSASGSIQEQFF. CDR3 DNA: TGTGCCAGCAGTGCTAGCGGGAGCATACAGGAGCAGTTCTTC.

The genes are TRBV4-2 and TRBJ2-7; TRBD1 is a possible D gene (6 bases). V lost 0 bases and J 6 bases, leaving 15 bases between the germline ends. Germline CDR1 is LGHNA and CDR2 is YNFKEQ. This CDR3 contains 15 residues. The CDR3 bases are TGTGCCAGCAGCCAAGATCTTGGACAGATTGGCGAGCAGTACTTC. Its translation is CASSQDLGQIGEQYF.

The chain recombines TRBV7-8 with TRBJ2-1, with TRBD2 matching 9 bases. The J segment lost 7 bases and the V segment lost 2 bases, leaving 9 bases of the junction unmatched. From germline, CDR1 is SGHVS and CDR2 FQNEAQ. This CDR3 region has 16 residues. The DNA for the CDR3 is TGTGCCAGCAGCTTAAGTGGTTTTAGCGGGAGAAATGAGCAGTTCTTC. Translation gives CASSLSGFSGRNEQFF. The entire variable domain, with the rest obtained from reference TRBV7-8 and TRBJ2-1, is as follows: GAGVSQSPRYKVAKRGQDVALRCDPISGHVSLFWYQQALGQGPEFLTYFQNEAQLDKSGLPSDRFFAERPEGSVSTLKIQRTQQEDSAVYLCASSLSGFSGRNEQFFGPGTRLTVL.

The chain has TRBV6-5 and TRBJ2-2, with D possibly matching TRBD1 (6 bases). Between the trimmed V and J ends, which lost 7 bases and 6 bases, there was a span of 12 bases. This CDR3 is built from 13 residues. The germline CDR1 and CDR2 sequences are MNHEY and SVGAGI. The CDR3 DNA reads TGTGCCAGCACCGGGACATCATCCGGGGAGCTGTTTTTT. Translated, it gives CASTGTSSGELFF.

This chain links TRBV15 with TRBJ2-6; 9 bases match TRBD1. CDR1 LNHNV and CDR2 YYDKDF come from the germline V gene (reference sequence). This CDR3 is 17 amino acids long. Trimming removed 0 bases from V and 3 bases from J; junction bases left unmatched: 3. CDR3 DNA sequence: TGTGCCACCAGCAGAGATAGGGACAGGGTTGGGGCCAACGTCCTGACTTTC. Protein product: CATSRDRDRVGANVLTF. The full variable domain, with the rest looked up from reference TRBV15 and TRBJ2-6, is DAMVIQNPRYQVTQFGKPVTLSCSQTLNHNVMYWYQQKSSQAPKLLFHYYDKDFNNEADTPDNFQSRRPNTSFCFLDIRSPGLGDTAMYLCATSRDRDRVGANVLTFGAGSRLTVL.

This chain joins TRBV2 and TRBJ2-3, with D perhaps matching TRBD2 (6 bases). V lost 8 bases and J lost 1, with 16 bases in between. CDR1 is SNHLY and CDR2 is FYNNEI in the germline V gene. The CDR3 consists of 15 residues. The CDR3 spells CASRPGGTRTDTQYF. CDR3 bases: TGTGCCAGCCGACCTGGGGGGACTCGCACAGATACGCAGTATTTT.

This clone came up a few times. CDR3 coding DNA: TGTGCCAGCACCCCGGCTATGGCGGGAGTCGCCGAGCAGTACTTC. Translated: CASTPAMAGVAEQYF. This chain uses TRBV2 with TRBJ2-7, with 7 bases lining up with TRBD2. The CDR3 is 15 amino acids. CDR1 is SNHLY and CDR2 is FYNNEI in the germline V gene. V shed 7 bases, J shed 6 bases, and the junction held 15 bases outside the gene matches.

The rearrangement links TRBV6-5 to TRBJ2-2; a weak D match, TRBD2 (7 bases). Per germline, CDR1 MNHEY and CDR2 SVGAGI. The CDR3 runs to 14 residues. V was clipped by 6 bases and J by 9 bases, with 17 bases between them. The CDR3 region has the DNA TGTGCCAGCAGCGGACTAGGGAGGGGGTGGGAGCTGTTTTTT. This sequence encodes CASSGLGRGWELFF.

The rearrangement uses TRBV5-1 and TRBJ1-3; D gene ambiguous. The ends were cut back, 0 bases at V and 0 bases at J, with 13 bases in the middle. The length of the CDR3 is 17 residues. The V gene's germline CDR1 is SGHRS and CDR2 YFSETQ. Written as DNA, the CDR3 is TGCGCCAGCAGCTTGGTATCGATTCGGAGCTCTGGAAACACCATATATTTT. Its translation is CASSLVSIRSSGNTIYF.

The CDR3 DNA reads as TGTGCCAGTGGGGTTGGACATCGCACTGAAGCTTTCTTT. Translating gives CASGVGHRTEAFF. The chain has TRBV19 and TRBJ1-1; maybe TRBD1 (5 bases). Trimming removed 8 bases at V and 4 bases at J, with 14 bases between. The V gene's germline CDR1 is LNHDA and CDR2 SQIVND (reference sequence). The CDR3 sequence is 13 residues long.

The rearrangement links TRBV18 to TRBJ2-1, with D maybe TRBD2 (6 bases). The germline V and J ends were trimmed by 6 bases and 2 bases, with 17 bases remaining between them. Germline V gene lookup returns CDR1 KGHSH and CDR2 LQKENI. The CDR3 has 16 amino acids. CDR3 DNA: TGTGCCAGCTCGCCGACCCGGAGGACTACCTACAATGAGCAGTTCTTC. Amino acid sequence: CASSPTRRTTYNEQFF.

The chain is built from TRBV6-5 and TRBJ2-7; 8 bases match TRBD1. Per germline, CDR1 MNHEY and CDR2 SVGAGI. The CDR3 totals 15 residues. Trimming cost V 6 bases and J 6 bases; bases outside gene matches: 13. CDR3 loop: CASSLDRGHGGEQYF. Here the CDR3 DNA reads TGTGCCAGCAGCCTCGACAGGGGTCATGGTGGCGAGCAGTACTTC.

The CDR3, as DNA: TGTGCCAGCAGCTTCGGTCCGGGACAGACTGGAAACACCATATATTTT. Protein: CASSFGPGQTGNTIYF. The V call is TRBV13, the J call TRBJ1-3; 7 nucleotides match TRBD1. Germline CDR1 reads PRHDT; CDR2 reads FYEKMQ (reference sequence). The CDR3 is 16 amino acids. Trimming took 3 bases from V and 2 from J; bases not matched to a gene: 7.

V usage is TRBV5-4 and J usage is TRBJ1-1, with D hard to call. The V gene's germline CDR1 is SGHNT and CDR2 YYREEE (reference sequence). CDR3 length: 13 residues. Trimming stripped 3 bases from V and 3 bases from J, with 9 bases between. The CDR3 region has the DNA TGTGCCAGCAGCTCCCCGGGATACACTGAAGCTTTCTTT. Translated: CASSSPGYTEAFF.

The V gene is TRBV7-3, the J gene TRBJ2-2, with 9 bases identical to TRBD2. CDR1 is SGHTA, CDR2 FQGTGA, per germline. This CDR3 region has 16 residues. The J segment lost 5 bases and the V segment lost 0 bases, leaving 4 bases of the junction unmatched. The CDR3 sequence: CASSLTSGSGTGELFF. The CDR3 bases are TGTGCCAGCAGCTTAACTAGCGGGAGCGGAACCGGGGAGCTGTTTTTT.